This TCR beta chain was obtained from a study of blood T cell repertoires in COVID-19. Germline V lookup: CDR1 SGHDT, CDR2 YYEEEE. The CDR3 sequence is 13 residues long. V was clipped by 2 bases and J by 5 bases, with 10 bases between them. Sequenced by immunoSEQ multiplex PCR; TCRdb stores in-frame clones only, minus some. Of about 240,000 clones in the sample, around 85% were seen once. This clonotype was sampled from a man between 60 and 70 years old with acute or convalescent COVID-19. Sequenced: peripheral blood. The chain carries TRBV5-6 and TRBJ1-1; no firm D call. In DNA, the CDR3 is TGTGCCAGCAGCTTTTCGGTTTGGACTGAAGCTTTCTTT. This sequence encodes CASSFSVWTEAFF.